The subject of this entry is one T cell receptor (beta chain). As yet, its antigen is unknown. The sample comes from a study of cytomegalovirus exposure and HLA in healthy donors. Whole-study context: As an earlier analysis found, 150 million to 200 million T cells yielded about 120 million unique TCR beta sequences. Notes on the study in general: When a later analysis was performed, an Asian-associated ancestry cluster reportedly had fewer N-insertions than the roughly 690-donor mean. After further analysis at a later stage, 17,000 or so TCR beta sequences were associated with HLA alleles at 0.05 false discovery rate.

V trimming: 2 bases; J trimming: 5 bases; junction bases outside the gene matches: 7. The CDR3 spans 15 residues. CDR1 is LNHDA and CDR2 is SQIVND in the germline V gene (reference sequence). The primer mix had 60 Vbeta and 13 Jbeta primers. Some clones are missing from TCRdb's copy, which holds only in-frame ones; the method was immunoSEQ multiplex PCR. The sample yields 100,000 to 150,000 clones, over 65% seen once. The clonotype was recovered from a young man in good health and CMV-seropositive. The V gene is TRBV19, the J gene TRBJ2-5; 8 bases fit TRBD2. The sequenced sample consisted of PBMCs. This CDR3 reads CASSISGGPGETQYF. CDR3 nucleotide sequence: TGTGCCAGTAGTATATCGGGAGGGCCAGGGGAGACCCAGTACTTC.